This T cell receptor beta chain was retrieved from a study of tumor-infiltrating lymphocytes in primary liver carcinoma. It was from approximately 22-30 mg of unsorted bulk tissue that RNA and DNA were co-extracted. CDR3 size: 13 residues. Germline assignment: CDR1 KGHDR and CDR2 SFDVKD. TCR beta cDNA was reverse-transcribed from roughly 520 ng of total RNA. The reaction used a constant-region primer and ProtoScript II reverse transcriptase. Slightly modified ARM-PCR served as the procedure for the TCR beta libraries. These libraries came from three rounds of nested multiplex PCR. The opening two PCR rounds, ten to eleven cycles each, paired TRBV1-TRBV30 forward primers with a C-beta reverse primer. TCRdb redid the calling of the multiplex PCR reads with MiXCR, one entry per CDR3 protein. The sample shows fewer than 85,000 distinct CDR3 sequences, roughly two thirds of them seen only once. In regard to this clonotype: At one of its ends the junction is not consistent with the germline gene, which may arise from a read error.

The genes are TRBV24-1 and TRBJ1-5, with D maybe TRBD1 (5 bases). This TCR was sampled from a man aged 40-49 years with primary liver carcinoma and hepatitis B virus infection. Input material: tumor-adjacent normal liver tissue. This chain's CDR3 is CVTSPGSNQPQHF. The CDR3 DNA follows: TGTGTCACCAGTCCAGGGAGCAATCAGCCCCAGCATTTT.